These T cell receptor beta chains were read from a single sample in a study of CD8 T cells in ankylosing spondylitis. TCRdb reprocessed the 5' RACE reads via MiXCR and lists one record per CDR3 protein. The sample has 150,000 to 200,000 distinct CDR3 sequences; approximately 12% are singletons. The sample comprised blood, either unsorted or a sorted T cell fraction (not recorded which). The receptors stem from a female donor with ankylosing spondylitis or in good health (not recorded which). Each CDR3 is given without its conserved first and last residue. Each record gives: J gene, V gene, CDR3 protein.

TRBJ1-2,TRBV25-1,ASSDRWGGYT
TRBJ2-1,TRBV5-6,ASSPGTRRDNEQF
TRBJ2-1,TRBV7-9,ASSQGGVLDEQF
TRBJ2-3,TRBV5-1,ASSLWEGQADTQY
TRBJ2-6,TRBV15,ATSRDTTRTGANVLT
TRBJ2-2,TRBV5-1,ASSLLGLYNTGELF
TRBJ1-5,TRBV19,ASSLYINQPQH
TRBJ2-4,TRBV2,ASSANRGDIQY
TRBJ1-5,TRBV12-3/TRBV12-4,ASSFSAESQH
TRBJ2-2,TRBV7-8,ASSLSLDFGAGELF
TRBJ2-3,TRBV3-1,ATRGRLAGGGADTQY
TRBJ1-1,TRBV7-2,ASSLMGDLEAF
TRBJ2-6,TRBV7-2,ASFVSAGANVLT
TRBJ2-3,TRBV28,ASRGTDTQY
TRBJ2-3,TRBV12-3/TRBV12-4,ASSLSPTRYHTDTQY
TRBJ2-1,TRBV5-1,ASSLASGGPSPSYNEQF
TRBJ2-5,TRBV3-1,ASSLQGGEETQY
TRBJ1-1,TRBV21-1,ASSPNRLLNTEAF
TRBJ2-1,TRBV20-1,SAPPGLHDNEQF
TRBJ2-3,TRBV12-3/TRBV12-4,ASSLETSGSYHTQY
TRBJ2-2,TRBV24-1,ATSGGWETNTGELF
TRBJ2-5,TRBV5-6,ASSFLGAQETQY